Each of the 32 T cell receptor beta chains below was sequenced from the same sample in a study of T cells in localized non-small cell lung cancer. Repertoires were generated with immunoSEQ multiplex PCR, while TCRdb's copy carries only in-frame clones and drops some. This table has tens of thousands of clones, 86% appearing once. The sample in question was peripheral blood, obtained before any cancer treatment. The receptors shown here come from an older male donor with stage III squamous cell lung carcinoma.

The chain carries TRBV6-5 and TRBJ2-7; D remains unclear. V lost 4 bases and J 0 bases, leaving 7 bases between the germline ends. The CDR3 has 13 amino acids. The germline gives CDR1 MNHEY, CDR2 SVGAGI. The chain's CDR3 is CASSLAFSYEQYF. DNA of the CDR3: TGTGCCAGCAGTTTAGCATTCTCCTACGAGCAGTACTTC.

This sequence joins TRBV11-2 and TRBJ2-1; D might be TRBD2 (6 bases). The V gene lost 7 bases and the J gene lost 2 bases, with 15 bases spanning the gap. Germline V gene data show CDR1 as SGHAT and CDR2 as FQNNGV. The CDR3 loop spans 15 amino acids. The CDR3 loop reads CASTFGGFPYNEQFF. In DNA form, the CDR3 reads TGTGCCAGCACCTTCGGAGGGTTTCCCTACAATGAGCAGTTCTTC.

V is TRBV4-1 and J is TRBJ1-5; no clear D gene. Germline V CDR1 and CDR2: MGHRA, YSYEKL. This CDR3 region has 12 residues. Trimming pared 1 base from V and 6 bases from J, leaving 4 bases between. CDR3 sequence (DNA): TGCGCCAGCAGCCAAGGTACTCAGCCCCAGCATTTT. It specifies CASSQGTQPQHF.

The chain is built from TRBV6-6 and TRBJ2-7, with 11 bases identical to TRBD1. There are 15 residues in the CDR3. Per the germline V gene, CDR1 is MNHNY and CDR2 is SVGAGI (reference sequence). After removal of 4 bases from V and 4 bases from J, the junction contained 6 bases not matched to a gene. For the CDR3, the DNA is TGTGCCAGCAGTTCCCCGGGACAGGGGGTTTACGAGCAGTACTTC. This translates into CASSSPGQGVYEQYF.

The chain is built from TRBV9 and TRBJ2-5, with 8 bases matching TRBD2. CDR3 length: 16 residues. The V gene's germline CDR1 is SGDLS and CDR2 YYNGEE. Trimming cost V 3 bases and J 1 base; bases outside gene matches: 8. The CDR3 nucleotides are TGTGCCAGCAGCGCGCGCTCCGGGGGGGTCCAAGAGACCCAGTACTTC. Protein: CASSARSGGVQETQYF.

V and J are TRBV29-1 and TRBJ2-3; 8 bases are a match to TRBD2. V lost 3 bases and J lost 7; bases outside the gene matches: 6. The CDR3 has 13 amino acids. The germline V gene has CDR1 SQVTM and CDR2 ANQGSEA. The CDR3 region is CSVEGGGPNTQYF. In DNA, the CDR3 is TGCAGCGTTGAGGGCGGGGGGCCAAATACGCAGTATTTT.

Here the CDR3 DNA reads TGTGCCAGCAGCTTATCGGGGATTTTGGATGGAAACACCATATATTTT. Translated: CASSLSGILDGNTIYF. The chain recombines TRBV7-2 with TRBJ1-3, with D unclear. The CDR3 is 16 amino acids. Trimming cost V 2 bases and J 3 bases, with 14 bases left between them. Germline CDR1 and CDR2: SGHTA and FQGNSA.

The chain carries TRBV4-2 and TRBJ1-5; 8 nucleotides agree with TRBD1. Per the germline V gene, CDR1 is LGHNA and CDR2 is YNFKEQ. Trimming removed 0 bases from V and 7 bases from J; junction bases left unmatched: 5. The CDR3 length is 15 residues. The CDR3 region is CASSQDRGLGQPQHF. The CDR3 nucleotides read TGTGCCAGCAGCCAAGACAGGGGGCTAGGACAGCCCCAGCATTTT.

The chain recombines TRBV6-6 with TRBJ1-2; D is unclear. The V gene's germline CDR1 is MNHNY and CDR2 SVGAGI (reference sequence). CDR3 length: 12 amino acids. V was shortened by 4 bases and J by 5 bases, with 8 bases between the two germline ends. The CDR3 here is CASSFVPYGYTF. CDR3 nucleotide sequence: TGTGCCAGCAGTTTTGTGCCTTATGGCTACACCTTC.

The rearrangement joins TRBV6-6 to TRBJ1-2; TRBD1 might be the D (5 bases). Between the trimmed V and J ends, which lost 11 bases and 5 bases, there was a span of 18 bases. The CDR3 contains 13 residues. Per the germline V gene, CDR1 is MNHNY and CDR2 is SVGAGI (reference sequence). In nucleotides, the CDR3 is TGTGCCGCCGGGCGGACCAGGGCATATGGCTACACCTTC. Its protein is CAAGRTRAYGYTF.

The chain links TRBV9 to TRBJ2-3; D gene ambiguous. V was shortened by 0 bases and J by 5 bases, with 4 bases between the two germline ends. Germline CDR1 and CDR2: SGDLS and YYNGEE. This CDR3 is built from 12 residues. The CDR3 spells CASSVAEDTQYF. CDR3 coding DNA: TGTGCCAGCAGCGTAGCTGAAGATACGCAGTATTTT.

The rearrangement uses TRBV9 and TRBJ2-5; no definite D call. Trimming pared 0 bases from V and 1 base from J, leaving 4 bases between. The CDR3 length is 13 residues. Germline V gene sequence: CDR1 SGDLS, CDR2 YYNGEE. CDR3 residues: CASSVALQETQYF. In DNA form, the CDR3 reads TGTGCCAGCAGCGTAGCCCTCCAAGAGACCCAGTACTTC. Full variable domain (missing parts from reference TRBV9 and TRBJ2-5): DSGVTQTPKHLITATGQRVTLRCSPRSGDLSVYWYQQSLDQGLQFLIQYYNGEERAKGNILERFSAQQFPDLHSELNLSSLELGDSALYFCASSVALQETQYFGPGTRLLVL.

The gene calls are TRBV5-4 and TRBJ2-1, with a possible D match to TRBD1 (6 bases). The CDR3 runs to 13 residues. Germline lookup yields CDR1 SGHNT and CDR2 YYREEE (reference sequence). The ends were cut back, 2 bases at V and 6 bases at J, with 9 bases in the middle. CDR3 loop: CASSFRDINEQFF. The DNA of the CDR3 is TGTGCCAGCAGCTTTAGGGACATCAATGAGCAGTTCTTC. Supplemented by reference TRBV5-4 and TRBJ2-1, the full variable domain reads ETGVTQSPTHLIKTRGQQVTLRCSSQSGHNTVSWYQQALGQGPQFIFQYYREEENGRGNFPPRFSGLQFPNYSSELNVNALELDDSALYLCASSFRDINEQFFGPGTRLTVL.

V and J are TRBV7-2 and TRBJ2-1; D ambiguous. The V end lost 1 base, the J end lost 4 bases, and 11 bases lay between the germline ends. The CDR3 contains 15 residues. Germline loops: CDR1 SGHTA, CDR2 FQGNSA. CDR3 amino acids: CASSLGPLQYNEQFF. The CDR3 nucleotides are TGTGCCAGCAGCTTAGGCCCCCTACAGTACAATGAGCAGTTCTTC.

This clone was detected only once. This rearrangement joins TRBV18 to TRBJ2-6; TRBD1 matches 8 bases. The V and J ends lost 3 bases and 0 bases, in that order; junction bases with no gene match: 7. Germline values: CDR1 KGHSH, CDR2 LQKENI. The CDR3 is 18 amino acids. The CDR3 nucleotides read TGTGCCAGCTCACCCTCAGGGACAGGAGGCTCTGGGGCCAACGTCCTGACTTTC. Translation: CASSPSGTGGSGANVLTF.

This chain uses TRBV28 with TRBJ2-7; D is perhaps TRBD1 (5 bases). This CDR3 is built from 16 residues. V was trimmed by 7 bases and J by 2 bases, leaving 21 bases between them. Germline V gene lookup returns CDR1 MDHEN and CDR2 SYDVKM. The CDR3 loop reads CASKETAAGKTYEQYF. The DNA of the CDR3 is TGTGCCAGCAAAGAGACTGCGGCAGGGAAAACCTACGAGCAGTACTTC. Filled out from reference TRBV28 and TRBJ2-7, the complete variable domain reads DVKVTQSSRYLVKRTGEKVFLECVQDMDHENMFWYRQDPGLGLRLIYFSYDVKMKEKGDIPEGYSVSREKKERFSLILESASTNQTSMYLCASKETAAGKTYEQYFGPGTRLTVT.

The chain joins TRBV30 to TRBJ1-2; no firm D call. CDR1 is GTSNPN, CDR2 SVGIG, per germline (reference sequence). Trimming shortened V by 1 base and J by 6 bases, and 12 bases separated the two germline ends. The CDR3 has 13 amino acids. CDR3 protein: CAWSDQLRDGYTF. For the CDR3, the DNA is TGTGCCTGGAGTGATCAACTTCGAGATGGCTACACCTTC.

The chain joins TRBV5-6 to TRBJ1-2; the match to TRBD1 covers 10 bases. CDR1 and CDR2 from the germline V gene are SGHDT and YYEEEE. V gave up 7 bases and J gave up 5 bases; unmatched junction bases: 5. The CDR3 is 13 residues long. Written as DNA, the CDR3 is TGTGCCAGCTGCCCGGACAGGGGGTATGGCTACACCTTC. It is translated as CASCPDRGYGYTF.

V gene TRBV4-2 combines with J gene TRBJ2-7; D may be TRBD1 or TRBD2 (5 bases each). Trimming took off 1 base at V and 2 bases at J, with 12 bases between the two ends. Germline-derived CDR1 and CDR2 are LGHNA and YNFKEQ. The CDR3 is 15 amino acids. The DNA for the CDR3 is TGTGCCAGCAGCCAAGGACGGGACCTGACCTACGAGCAGTACTTC. Residues: CASSQGRDLTYEQYF.

The chain uses TRBV29-1 and TRBJ2-3, with 9 nucleotides matching TRBD1. CDR1 is SQVTM, CDR2 ANQGSEA, per germline. Germline trimming cut 3 bases from V and 1 base from J; bases unmatched to any gene: 2. CDR3 length: 14 residues. The CDR3 reads CSVERTGGTDTQYF. DNA of the CDR3: TGCAGCGTTGAGAGGACAGGGGGCACAGATACGCAGTATTTT.

The chain has TRBV5-1 and TRBJ2-5; 10 positions agree with TRBD2. Losses at the gene ends were 1 base for V and 1 base for J; bases not matched to a gene: 4. The CDR3 is 16 amino acids. Germline CDR1 SGHRS, CDR2 YFSETQ. The CDR3 sequence is CASSLLSGRAQETQYF. DNA for the CDR3: TGCGCCAGCAGCTTGTTAAGCGGGAGGGCCCAAGAGACCCAGTACTTC.

In its sample, this clone was seen once. The chain recombines TRBV5-4 with TRBJ2-7, with TRBD1 matching over 11 bases. Unmatched junction bases numbered 5, after V lost 4 bases and J lost 2 bases. CDR1 SGHNT and CDR2 YYREEE come from the germline V gene (reference sequence). This CDR3 is 15 amino acids long. The CDR3 DNA reads TGTGCCAGCAGCCGCCGGGACAGGGGGACCTACGAGCAGTACTTC. It codes for CASSRRDRGTYEQYF.

The rearrangement links TRBV7-9 to TRBJ2-7; 9 positions agree with TRBD1. This CDR3 has 14 residues. The germline gives CDR1 SEHNR, CDR2 FQNEAQ (reference sequence). Unmatched junction bases numbered 5, after V lost 6 bases and J lost 2 bases. DNA for the CDR3: TGTGCCAGCAGTTCTACAGGGGGCGCCTACGAGCAGTACTTC. Translation gives CASSSTGGAYEQYF. The complete variable domain, with remaining parts taken from reference TRBV7-9 and TRBJ2-7, reads DTGVSQNPRHKITKRGQNVTFRCDPISEHNRLYWYRQTLGQGPEFLTYFQNEAQLEKSRLLSDRFSAERPKGSFSTLEIQRTEQGDSAMYLCASSSTGGAYEQYFGPGTRLTVT.

The chain has TRBV27 and TRBJ2-1; D not resolved. Between the trimmed V and J ends, which lost 0 bases and 5 bases, there was a span of 5 bases. Germline V gives CDR1 MNHEY, CDR2 SMNVEV (reference sequence). The CDR3 consists of 13 residues. The CDR3 protein is CASSLSFDNEQFF. The CDR3 DNA reads as TGTGCCAGCAGTTTATCTTTTGACAATGAGCAGTTCTTC.

The chain is built from TRBV6-6 and TRBJ1-2; the D gene is possibly TRBD1 (5 bases). The germline gives CDR1 MNHNY, CDR2 SVGAGI (reference sequence). Trimming removed 2 bases from V and 4 bases from J, with 14 bases in between. The CDR3 is 15 residues long. CDR3 DNA sequence: TGTGCCAGCAGTTACGCCCTTGGGGCCGCCTATGGCTACACCTTC. It codes for CASSYALGAAYGYTF.

Turning to this clone: Relative to the germline gene, one junction end is altered; a read error may explain this. The chain links TRBV11-3 to TRBJ2-3; D uncertain. CDR3 length: 14 residues. Germline values: CDR1 SGHNT, CDR2 YENEEA. The CDR3 here is CASRLGPLADTQYF. CDR3 nucleotide sequence: TGTGCCAGCAGATTAGGACCTCTTGCCGATACGCAGTATTTT.

V is TRBV4-2 and J is TRBJ2-7; D perhaps matches TRBD2 (5 bases). From germline, CDR1 is LGHNA and CDR2 YNFKEQ. Trimming cost V 0 bases and J 4 bases, with 7 bases left between them. CDR3 length equals 13 residues. The chain's CDR3 is CASSQDIAYEQYF. The CDR3 DNA reads TGTGCCAGCAGCCAAGATATAGCGTACGAGCAGTACTTC.

The chain couples TRBV30 to TRBJ1-6; no definite D call. The germline V gene has CDR1 GTSNPN and CDR2 SVGIG (reference sequence). V was trimmed by 8 bases and J by 0 bases, leaving 14 bases between them. The CDR3 contains 15 residues. The CDR3 region has the DNA TGTGCCCGGGGTGACCGGAGCTCCTATAATTCACCCCTCCACTTT. Its translation is CARGDRSSYNSPLHF.

The chain recombines TRBV21-1 with TRBJ2-7; no DNA check was done on the table's D call, TRBD2. TRBV21-1 is a known pseudogene. This CDR3 region has 13 residues. The CDR3 protein is CARIPSGSYEQYF. The CDR3 DNA reads as TGTGCCAGGATACCTAGCGGCTCCTACGAGCAGTACTTC.

The rearrangement links TRBV5-6 to TRBJ2-5, with 12 positions matching TRBD2. The CDR3 contains 16 residues. Germline CDR1 is SGHDT and CDR2 is YYEEEE. The trim removed 4 bases at V and 2 bases at J, leaving 6 bases unmatched. This CDR3 is CASSTGTSGRQETQYF. The CDR3 nucleotides read TGTGCCAGCAGCACCGGGACTAGCGGGCGGCAAGAGACCCAGTACTTC.

This clone showed up just once. This chain joins TRBV11-3 and TRBJ1-1; no firm D call. Germline lookup yields CDR1 SGHNT and CDR2 YENEEA. This CDR3 region has 13 residues. The germline V and J ends were trimmed by 5 bases and 8 bases, with 15 bases remaining between them. The CDR3 sequence: CASSHTERSEAFF. DNA of the CDR3: TGTGCCAGCAGCCACACAGAGAGGAGCGAAGCTTTCTTT.

J is TRBJ1-1 and V is TRBV19, with TRBD1 as a possible D gene (5 bases). The germline V and J ends were trimmed by 8 bases and 5 bases, with 9 bases remaining between them. The length of the CDR3 is 11 residues. The V gene's germline CDR1 is LNHDA and CDR2 SQIVND (reference sequence). CDR3 sequence reads: CASRRGTEAFF. The DNA of the CDR3 is TGTGCCAGTCGGAGGGGAACTGAAGCTTTCTTT.